These 7 T cell receptor beta chains share one sample of origin, sequenced in a study of beta chain features in type 1 diabetes. Expressed TCRB transcripts were sequenced after all isolated RNA was converted to cDNA. Profiling relied on immunoSEQ multiplex PCR, and the TCRdb table lists in-frame clones only, not all of them. The sample holds fewer than 550,000 clones, about an eighth seen once. The sequencing input was naive CD4+ T cells from blood. The receptors originated from a woman aged 18 to 35 in good health.

This clone showed up just a few times. V gene TRBV4-1 combines with J gene TRBJ1-2, with 7 nucleotides matching TRBD1. The V segment lost 10 bases and the J segment 8 bases; nucleotides outside the gene matches: 22. This CDR3 spans 16 amino acids. CDR1 is MGHRA and CDR2 is YSYEKL in the germline V gene. The CDR3 loop is CATHRTGGIRGGGYTF. The CDR3 DNA reads TGCGCCACTCACCGGACAGGTGGCATCCGCGGCGGGGGCTACACCTTC.

With respect to this clone: The same CDR3 is also encoded by other DNA sequences in this sample. The chain recombines TRBV18 with TRBJ2-5; D not resolved. Germline V gives CDR1 KGHSH, CDR2 LQKENI. V was shortened by 6 bases and J by 0 bases, with 5 bases between the two germline ends. This CDR3 has 12 amino acids. CDR3 loop: CASSRYQETQYF. The DNA for the CDR3 is TGTGCCAGCTCCCGGTACCAAGAGACCCAGTACTTC.

The V and J genes are TRBV7-6 and TRBJ2-5; 8 positions agree with TRBD2. V lost 1 base to trimming and J lost 0 bases; unmatched junction nucleotides: 13. This CDR3 has 19 amino acids. Germline V gene data show CDR1 as SGHVS and CDR2 as FNYEAQ. This CDR3 is CASSLVSVSGMGHQETQYF. DNA of the CDR3: TGTGCCAGCAGCTTAGTGAGTGTTAGCGGGATGGGCCACCAAGAGACCCAGTACTTC.

This clone was detected a few times. J is TRBJ2-7 and V is TRBV30; D gene unclear. Trimming cost V 0 bases and J 8 bases, with 11 bases left between them. This CDR3 has 12 residues. The germline V gene encodes CDR1 GTSNPN and CDR2 SVGIG (reference sequence). DNA of the CDR3: TGTGCCTGGAGTGTACCTCGGACGAAGCAGTACTTC. Translated: CAWSVPRTKQYF.

In this sample, this clone turned up a few times. J is TRBJ2-2 and V is TRBV7-9; 9 bases align to TRBD1. With 4 bases clipped from V and 3 bases from J, the junction kept 3 bases outside the gene matches. The CDR3 contains 15 residues. Germline V gives CDR1 SEHNR, CDR2 FQNEAQ (reference sequence). The CDR3 region is CASSSRQGDTGELFF. The CDR3 DNA is TGTGCCAGCAGCTCAAGACAGGGGGACACCGGGGAGCTGTTTTTT.

This clone was recorded a few times. This sequence joins TRBV25-1 and TRBJ2-7, with 11 bases lining up with TRBD1. Germline CDR1 reads MGHDK; CDR2 reads SYGVNS. CDR3 size: 15 residues. J gave up 3 bases and V 1 base, and 2 bases lay outside the gene matches. Written as DNA, the CDR3 is TGTGCCAGCAGTGAATCAGGGACAGGGGGCTACGAGCAGTACTTC. Encoded protein: CASSESGTGGYEQYF.

This chain joins TRBV2 and TRBJ1-3; TRBD1 is a possible D gene (5 bases). CDR1 is SNHLY, CDR2 FYNNEI, per germline. This CDR3 contains 12 residues. Trimming stripped 4 bases from V and 8 bases from J, with 9 bases between. CDR3 protein: CASSAREDTIYF. As DNA, the CDR3 is TGTGCCAGCAGTGCCAGGGAAGACACCATATATTTT.